This is a list of T cell receptor beta chains from one sample in a study of chemoradiotherapy in HPV16-positive cancers. The protocol was immunoSEQ multiplex PCR, while the TCRdb copy is restricted to in-frame clones and leaves out a portion. The table has approximately 11,000 clones, roughly nine tenths seen once. The sample consisted of blood, taken from a patient who underwent chemoradiotherapy. The receptors stem from a human donor with HPV-associated anogenital cancer. The CDR3 runs from the conserved cysteine through the conserved F or W. The order of the fields is J gene, D gene, clone size, V gene, CDR3 DNA, CDR3 protein. A D gene is named only where the DNA matches it firmly. Clone size is shown for a subset of rows, as once, few, many or a class of expanded clone.

>TRBJ1-2|-|-|TRBV27
TGTGTCAGCAGTCAGACCTTGTCCTTCTATGGCTACACCTTC
CVSSQTLSFYGYTF
>TRBJ1-4|-|-|TRBV30
TGTGCCGGGGTTGGGGCTAATGAAAAACTGTTTTTT
CAGVGANEKLFF
>TRBJ2-1|-|-|TRBV7-8
TGTGCCAGCAGCTTAGCTCGTCTTGGGGACAATGAGCAGTTCTTC
CASSLARLGDNEQFF
>TRBJ1-3|-|-|TRBV6-1
TGTGCCAGCAGTCTCAAGGGGTCCGGAAACACCATATATTTT
CASSLKGSGNTIYF
>TRBJ2-1|-|-|TRBV5-1
TGCGCCAGCAGCGGGACTCCAAATTACAATGAGCAGTTCTTC
CASSGTPNYNEQFF
>TRBJ1-1|TRBD1|-|TRBV11-2
TGTGCCAGCAGTAGGGGACAGCTAGCTTTTTTAGGAGCTTTCTTT
CASSRGQLAFLGAFF
>TRBJ2-1|TRBD1|-|TRBV6-5
TGTGCCAGCAGTGAGGAGAGGGGGCGAAGGCAGTTCTTC
CASSEERGRRQFF
>TRBJ1-3|-|-|TRBV19
TGTGCCAGCAGGGACATGGGAAACACCATATATTTT
CASRDMGNTIYF
>TRBJ2-2|-|-|TRBV4-1
TGCGCCAGCAGCCAAGTTCAATCGGGATACGCGAACACCGGGGAGCTGTTTTTT
CASSQVQSGYANTGELFF
>TRBJ2-2|TRBD2|-|TRBV7-9
TGTGCCAGCAGCTCCAGGACTAGCGGGGGGCACACCGGGGGGCTGTTTTTT
CASSSRTSGGHTGGLFF
>TRBJ2-7|TRBD2|-|TRBV6-1
TGTGCCAGCAGTGAAGAGTTAGCGGGGAGTGGCGAGCAGTACTTC
CASSEELAGSGEQYF
>TRBJ2-5|-|-|TRBV11-1
TGTGCCAGCAGCTCCGGGACTTTCCTCGGGGAGACCCAGTACTTC
CASSSGTFLGETQYF
>TRBJ2-3|TRBD2|-|TRBV7-2
TGTGCCAGCAGCCCTTCACTAGCGGGGGGGGGAGATACGCAGTATTTT
CASSPSLAGGGDTQYF
>TRBJ2-1|-|-|TRBV5-6
TGTGCCAGCAGCTTTCGGGGGAGTTCCGGATACAATGAGCAGTTCTTC
CASSFRGSSGYNEQFF
>TRBJ2-3|-|once|TRBV9
TGTGCCAGCAGCGAGGCTCGGAAGGGGGGGGGCCCAGATACGCAGTATTTT
CASSEARKGGGPDTQYF
>TRBJ2-7|-|-|TRBV11-2
TGTGCCAGCAGCCAACAGGTGTCTGAGGGCTACGAGCAGTACTTC
CASSQQVSEGYEQYF
>TRBJ2-1|-|-|TRBV18
TGTGCCAGCTCACCACCGGAGAAGTCTTTGCTAGAGTTCTTC
CASSPPEKSLLEFF